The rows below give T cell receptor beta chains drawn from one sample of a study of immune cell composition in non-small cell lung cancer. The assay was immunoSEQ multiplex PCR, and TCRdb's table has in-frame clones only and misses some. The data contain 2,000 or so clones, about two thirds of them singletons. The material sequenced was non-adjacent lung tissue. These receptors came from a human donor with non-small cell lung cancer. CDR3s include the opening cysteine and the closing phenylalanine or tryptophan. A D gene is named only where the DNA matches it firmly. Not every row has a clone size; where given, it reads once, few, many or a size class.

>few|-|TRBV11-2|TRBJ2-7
CASQLGHLGQYF
TGTGCCAGCCAATTGGGGCATCTTGGGCAGTACTTC
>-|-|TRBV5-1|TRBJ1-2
CASSLEAVTGGYTF
TGCGCCAGCAGCTTGGAAGCGGTGACGGGGGGCTACACCTTC
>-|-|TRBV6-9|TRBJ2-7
CASSYSRRDNEQYF
TGTGCCAGCAGTTACTCGAGGCGGGATAACGAGCAGTACTTC
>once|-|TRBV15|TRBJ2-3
CATSREFGGTDTQYF
TGTGCCACCAGCAGAGAATTCGGTGGCACAGATACGCAGTATTTT
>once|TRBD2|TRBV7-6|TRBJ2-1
CASSLSWATSGRGGEQFF
TGTGCCAGCAGCTTATCTTGGGCGACTAGCGGGAGAGGGGGTGAGCAGTTCTTC
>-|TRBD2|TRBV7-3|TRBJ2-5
CASSPLGSGSETQYF
TGTGCCAGCAGCCCTCTTGGCAGCGGGAGTGAGACCCAGTACTTC
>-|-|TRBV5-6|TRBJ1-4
CASSPTVGADATNEKLFF
TGTGCCAGCAGCCCCACAGTAGGGGCAGATGCAACTAATGAAAAACTGTTTTTT
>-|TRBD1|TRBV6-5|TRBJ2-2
CASSYGTANTGELFF
TGTGCCAGCAGTTACGGGACAGCGAACACCGGGGAGCTGTTTTTT
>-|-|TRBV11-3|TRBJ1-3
CASSFSSGDTIYF
TGTGCCAGCAGCTTTAGCTCCGGAGACACCATATATTTT
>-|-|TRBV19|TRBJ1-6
CASSTGVETSPLHF
TGTGCCAGTAGTACAGGGGTAGAGACTTCACCCCTCCACTTT
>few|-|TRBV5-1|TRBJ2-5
CASSFQGSQETQYF
TGCGCCAGCAGCTTCCAGGGCTCCCAAGAGACCCAGTACTTC
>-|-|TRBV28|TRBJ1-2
CATQDNYGYTF
TGTGCCACACAGGATAACTATGGCTACACCTTC
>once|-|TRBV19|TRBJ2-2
CASRTEQNTGELFF
TGTGCCAGTCGAACAGAACAGAACACCGGGGAGCTGTTTTTT
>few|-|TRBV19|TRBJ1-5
CATKMEGHNQPQHF
TGTGCCACCAAAATGGAGGGCCACAATCAGCCCCAGCATTTT
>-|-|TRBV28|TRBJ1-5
CASSQRGGQPQHF
TGTGCCAGCAGTCAAAGAGGGGGTCAGCCCCAGCATTTT
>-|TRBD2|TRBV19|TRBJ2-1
CASSIRSGSYNEQFF
TGTGCCAGTAGTATCCGGAGCGGGAGTTACAATGAGCAGTTCTTC